The clone carrying this T cell receptor (beta chain) was found a few times. The data are from a study of T cell responses to AZD1222 COVID-19 vaccine. Some clones are missing from TCRdb's copy, which holds only in-frame ones; the method was immunoSEQ multiplex PCR. The data hold 66,000 or so clones, with 87% observed a single time. The germline V gene has CDR1 LNHDA and CDR2 SQIVND (reference sequence). The CDR3 totals 13 residues. V was shortened by 8 bases and J by 8 bases, with 16 bases between the two germline ends. This receptor was identified in an adult in good health. The chain is built from TRBV19 and TRBJ1-5, with D perhaps matching TRBD1 (5 bases). The sequencing here drew on peripheral blood, taken on day 0 of AZD1222 vaccination. The CDR3 nucleotides are TGTGCCAGTTCAGGGCGGCTACGGGAGCCCCAGCATTTT. Translated, it gives CASSGRLREPQHF.